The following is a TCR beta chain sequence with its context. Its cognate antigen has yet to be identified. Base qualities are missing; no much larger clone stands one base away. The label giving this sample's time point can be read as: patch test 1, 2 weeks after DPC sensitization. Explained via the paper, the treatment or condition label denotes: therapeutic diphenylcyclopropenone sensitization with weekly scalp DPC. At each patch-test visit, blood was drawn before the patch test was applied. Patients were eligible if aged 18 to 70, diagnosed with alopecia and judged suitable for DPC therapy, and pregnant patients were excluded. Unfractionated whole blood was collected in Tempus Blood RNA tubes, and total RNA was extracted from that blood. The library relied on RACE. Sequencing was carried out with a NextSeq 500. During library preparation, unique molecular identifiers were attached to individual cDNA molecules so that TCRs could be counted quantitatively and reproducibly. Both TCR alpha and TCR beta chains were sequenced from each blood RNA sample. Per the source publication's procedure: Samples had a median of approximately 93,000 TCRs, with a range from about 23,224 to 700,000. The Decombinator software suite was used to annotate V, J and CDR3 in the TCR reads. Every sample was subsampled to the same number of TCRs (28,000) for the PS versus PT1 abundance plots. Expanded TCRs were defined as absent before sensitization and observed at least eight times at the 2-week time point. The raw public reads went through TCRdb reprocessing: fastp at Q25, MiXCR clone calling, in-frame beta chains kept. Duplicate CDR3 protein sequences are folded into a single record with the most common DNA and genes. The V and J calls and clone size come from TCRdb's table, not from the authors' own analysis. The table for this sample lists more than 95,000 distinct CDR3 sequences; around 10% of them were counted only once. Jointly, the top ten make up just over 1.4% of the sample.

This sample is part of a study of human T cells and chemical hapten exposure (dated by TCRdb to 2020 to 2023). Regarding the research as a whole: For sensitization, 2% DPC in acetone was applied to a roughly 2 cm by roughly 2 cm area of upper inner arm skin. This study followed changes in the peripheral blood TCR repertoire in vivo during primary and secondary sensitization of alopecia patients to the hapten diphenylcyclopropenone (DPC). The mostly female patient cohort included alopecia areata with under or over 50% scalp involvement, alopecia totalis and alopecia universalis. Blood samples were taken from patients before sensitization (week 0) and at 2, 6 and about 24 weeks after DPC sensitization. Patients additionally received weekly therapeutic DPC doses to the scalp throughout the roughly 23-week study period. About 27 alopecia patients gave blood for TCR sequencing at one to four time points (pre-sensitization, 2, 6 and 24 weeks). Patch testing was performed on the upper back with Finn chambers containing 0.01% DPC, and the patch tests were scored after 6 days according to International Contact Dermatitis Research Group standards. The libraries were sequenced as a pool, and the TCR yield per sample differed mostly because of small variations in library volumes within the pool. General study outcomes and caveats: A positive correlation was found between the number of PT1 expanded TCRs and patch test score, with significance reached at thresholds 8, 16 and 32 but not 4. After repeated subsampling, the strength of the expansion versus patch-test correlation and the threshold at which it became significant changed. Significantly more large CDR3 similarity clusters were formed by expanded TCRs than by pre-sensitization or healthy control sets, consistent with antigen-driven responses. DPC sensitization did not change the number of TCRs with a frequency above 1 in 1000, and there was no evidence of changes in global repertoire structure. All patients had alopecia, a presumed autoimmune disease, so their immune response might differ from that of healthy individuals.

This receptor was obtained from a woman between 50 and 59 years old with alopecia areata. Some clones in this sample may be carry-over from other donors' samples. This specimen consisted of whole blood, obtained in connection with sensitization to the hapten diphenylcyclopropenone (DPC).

CDR3 protein: CASSQELGSKETQYF. The DNA sequence follows: TGTGCCAGCAGCCAAGAACTTGGGAGCAAGGAGACCCAGTACTTC. Recombination joined TRBV4-2 with TRBJ2-5, and the D gene may be TRBD2, 5 bases matching. Sequences LGHNA (CDR1) and YNFKEQ (CDR2) are obtained from the germline V gene. The CDR3 covers 15 residues, taking in both the cysteine and the phenylalanine. Solely the CDR3 DNA is kept, with 45 bases framed from the first base. Cut back by 0 bases and 5 bases, the V and J ends lie 13 bases apart.